These T cell receptor beta chains were read from a single sample in a study of blood T cell repertoires in COVID-19. TCRdb keeps only in-frame clones here, not all; method: immunoSEQ multiplex PCR. The sample shows roughly 240,000 clones, 85% of them seen only once. The sequencing sample was made of PBMCs or T cells enriched from blood (not recorded which). The origin of the receptors is a woman aged 45-65 years with acute COVID-19. CDR3s include the opening cysteine and the closing phenylalanine or tryptophan. The D gene is left open where the match is weak. The size of a clone is reported for some rows only, either as once, few or many, or as a class for expanded clones.

v_call,j_call,clone_size,d_call,cdr3_nt,cdr3_aa
TRBV30,TRBJ1-5,-,-,TGTGCCTGGAGTGTATTAACAGGATTGGACAATCAGCCCCAGCATTTT,CAWSVLTGLDNQPQHF
TRBV7-8,TRBJ1-2,-,TRBD1,TGTGCCAGCAGACGGTCCGGGACAGGGCATGGCTACACCTTC,CASRRSGTGHGYTF
TRBV6-5,TRBJ1-6,-,-,TGTGCCAGCAGCCTAAACGGGGAGGGGAGGCCACCCCTCCACTTT,CASSLNGEGRPPLHF
TRBV5-4,TRBJ1-1,-,-,TGTGCCAGCAGCTTCCGCAGGGAAGTAAACAACACTGAAGCTTTCTTT,CASSFRREVNNTEAFF
TRBV28,TRBJ1-5,-,TRBD1,TGTGCCAGCAGTTCGACAGGGGCCGGGCAGCCCCAGCATTTT,CASSSTGAGQPQHF
TRBV27,TRBJ2-5,few,TRBD1,TGTGCCAGCGGAAGGGGGCGAGAGACCCAGTACTTC,CASGRGRETQYF
TRBV25-1,TRBJ1-1,-,-,TGTGCCAGCAGTGAAAATATGAACACTGAAGCTTTCTTT,CASSENMNTEAFF
TRBV25-1,TRBJ2-2,-,-,TGTGCCAGCAGTCCCCAGGAGGGATTTGGCACCGGGGAGCTGTTTTTT,CASSPQEGFGTGELFF
TRBV5-1,TRBJ1-2,-,TRBD1,TGCGCCAGCAGCTTGGAACCGGACAGGCTACACTATGGCTACACCTTC,CASSLEPDRLHYGYTF
TRBV5-1,TRBJ1-2,-,TRBD1,TGCGCCAGCAGCTTGGATCTCGGGACAGGGGGCCGCACCTTC,CASSLDLGTGGRTF
TRBV11-2,TRBJ1-3,-,-,TGTGCCAGCAGCGTCCAGGGGGGAAACACCATATATTTT,CASSVQGGNTIYF
TRBV5-8,TRBJ2-2,-,-,TGTGCCAGCAGCTTGGGGGACACGAACACCGGGGAGCTGTTTTTT,CASSLGDTNTGELFF
TRBV29-1,TRBJ2-7,few,TRBD2,TGCAGCGCTGGGGGACTACCCCGGAACGAGCAGTACTTC,CSAGGLPRNEQYF
TRBV6-2/TRBV6-3,TRBJ1-3,-,-,TGTGCCAGCTGCCTACTCTCTGGAAACACCATATATTTT,CASCLLSGNTIYF
TRBV29-1,TRBJ2-3,-,TRBD1,TGCAGCGTTGAACAGCAGGGGGCCAGCGCGCAGTATTTT,CSVEQQGASAQYF
TRBV5-1,TRBJ2-3,-,-,TGCGCCAGCAGCACCGGACTACTGGAACCGACAGATACGCAGTATTTT,CASSTGLLEPTDTQYF
TRBV29-1,TRBJ1-1,-,TRBD1,TGCAGCGTTGAATTGCTTAGGGGGCTAGGTGAAGCTTTCTTT,CSVELLRGLGEAFF
TRBV27,TRBJ1-2,-,TRBD1,TGTGCCAGCAGTTTCTTTTGGACAGGGGGCGACTATGGCTACACCTTC,CASSFFWTGGDYGYTF
TRBV30,TRBJ1-2,-,-,TGTGCCTGGAGGACAGGAACCAACTATGGCTACACCTTC,CAWRTGTNYGYTF
TRBV9,TRBJ1-2,-,-,TGTGCCAGCAGCGTAGGGGGCAGTTTGAATGGCTACACCTTC,CASSVGGSLNGYTF
TRBV7-2,TRBJ1-2,-,-,TGTGCCAGCAGCTTTGGTCAGGACTATGGCTACACCTTC,CASSFGQDYGYTF
TRBV7-9,TRBJ1-2,-,-,TGTGCCAGCAGCGAAGGGGCTATCGAGGGCTACACCTTC,CASSEGAIEGYTF
TRBV19,TRBJ2-7,-,-,TGTGCCAGTAGTATTCGGGGGTTCTCCTACGAGCAGTACTTC,CASSIRGFSYEQYF
TRBV6-5,TRBJ1-5,-,-,TGTGCCAGCACCCCATCCAGGGCAGCTAATCAGCCCCAGCATTTT,CASTPSRAANQPQHF
TRBV19,TRBJ2-7,-,TRBD1,TGTGCCACCCGGGACAGGGGGCGCATCGAGCAGTACTTC,CATRDRGRIEQYF
TRBV5-1,TRBJ1-1,-,-,TGCGCCAGCAGCTTGGGGGGCGGGAACACTGAAGCTTTCTTT,CASSLGGGNTEAFF
TRBV5-1,TRBJ1-1,-,TRBD1,TGCGCCAGCAGCTTCGACAGGGGACGTCCTGAAGCTTTCTTT,CASSFDRGRPEAFF